The 30 T cell receptor beta chains below were found in one sample sequenced in a study of CD8 T cells in ankylosing spondylitis. TCRdb itself ran the 5' RACE reads through MiXCR, one entry per CDR3 protein. The sample holds some 140,000 distinct CDR3 sequences, roughly 7.7% seen once. The sample comprised synovial fluid, either unsorted or a sorted T cell fraction (not recorded which). The receptors here all came from a male donor with ankylosing spondylitis.

This clonotype was seen repeatedly, ten times or more. The germline gene is not matched at one end of the junction; a read error may be the cause. V and J are TRBV5-1 and TRBJ2-7; 9 nucleotides align to TRBD2. Germline loops: CDR1 SGHRS, CDR2 YFSETQ. This CDR3 contains 15 residues. CDR3 DNA: TGCGCCAGCAACCCCAGGAGCGGGGGGTCCTCCGAGCAGTACTTC. Residues: CASNPRSGGSSEQYF.

This clonotype came up many times. The gene calls are TRBV20-1 and TRBJ1-5; D ambiguous. Trimming stripped 4 bases from V and 4 bases from J, with 5 bases between. The CDR3 contains 11 residues. The germline V gene has CDR1 DFQATT and CDR2 SNEGSKA (reference sequence). The CDR3 coding sequence is TGCAGTGCTACCGGAAATCAGCCCCAGCATTTT. Translating gives CSATGNQPQHF.

This clonotype was detected ten times or more. The V gene is TRBV15, the J gene TRBJ2-7, with 15 bases lining up with TRBD2. Germline loops: CDR1 LNHNV, CDR2 YYDKDF (reference sequence). The CDR3 has 20 residues. The V gene end was trimmed by 0 bases and the J gene end by 5 bases; junction bases not matched to a gene: 14. CDR3 in amino acids: CATSRDQFGTSGRRTNEQYF. The CDR3 nucleotides are TGTGCCACCAGCAGAGATCAATTTGGGACTAGCGGGAGGAGGACTAACGAGCAGTACTTC.

V is TRBV20-1 and J is TRBJ2-2; D unresolved. Germline V gene data show CDR1 as DFQATT and CDR2 as SNEGSKA (reference sequence). The CDR3 sequence is 13 residues long. The ends were cut back, 5 bases at V and 4 bases at J, with 11 bases in the middle. The CDR3: CSAGSPGTGELFF. CDR3 coding DNA: TGCAGTGCTGGTTCCCCAGGCACCGGGGAGCTGTTTTTT.

This clonotype was seen at least ten times. The chain combines TRBV28 with TRBJ1-5; D is unresolved. CDR3 size: 13 residues. The V gene's germline CDR1 is MDHEN and CDR2 SYDVKM. V was trimmed by 6 bases and J by 6 bases, leaving 12 bases between them. CDR3 nucleotides: TGTGCCAGCAGGTCCCATCGGGGTCAGCCCCAGCATTTT. It encodes CASRSHRGQPQHF.

This clonotype showed up just a few times. The chain employs TRBV7-3 and TRBJ1-2; D is unclear. Germline CDR1 SGHTA, CDR2 FQGTGA. The length of the CDR3 is 13 residues. V was trimmed by 4 bases and J by 6 bases, leaving 12 bases between them. CDR3 loop: CASSWVPGHGYTF. DNA of the CDR3: TGTGCCAGCAGCTGGGTGCCTGGGCATGGCTACACCTTC.

This clonotype was seen more than once but under ten times. In nucleotides, the CDR3 is TGTGCCAGCAGCCAAGAAAAGCTAGAAGGAGAGACCCAGTACTTC. Translating gives CASSQEKLEGETQYF. The gene calls are TRBV3-1 and TRBJ2-5; D not certain. The germline V gene encodes CDR1 LGHDT and CDR2 YNNKEL (reference sequence). The CDR3 spans 15 residues. V lost 0 bases and J 4 bases, leaving 12 bases between the germline ends.

This clonotype has a count of ten or more. The V gene is TRBV6-1, the J gene TRBJ1-2; TRBD1 matches 9 bases. This CDR3 comprises 14 residues. Germline assignment: CDR1 MNHNS and CDR2 SASEGT. V was clipped by 6 bases and J by 8 bases; unmatched bases: 10. The chain's CDR3 is CASRTTGGSDGYTF. CDR3 DNA: TGTGCCAGCAGAACGACAGGGGGATCGGACGGCTACACCTTC.

In this sample, this clonotype turned up many times. The chain has TRBV10-3 and TRBJ2-1; TRBD1 agrees at 8 bases. Germline lookup yields CDR1 ENHRY and CDR2 SYGVKD. The ends lost 2 bases at V and 8 bases at J; junction bases unmatched: 8. The CDR3 is 15 residues long. In nucleotides, the CDR3 is TGTGCCATCAGTGAGAGGCGGACAGGGATCGATGAGCAGTTCTTC. Protein product: CAISERRTGIDEQFF.

This clonotype occurred a few times. This chain joins TRBV27 and TRBJ2-1; 10 nucleotides match TRBD2. Germline loops: CDR1 MNHEY, CDR2 SMNVEV (reference sequence). The CDR3 runs to 16 residues. After removal of 6 bases from V and 8 bases from J, the junction contained 13 bases not matched to a gene. In DNA, the CDR3 is TGTGCCAGCAGGAAGGGAGCTAGCGGGAGCCTCTATGAGCAGTTCTTC. Translating gives CASRKGASGSLYEQFF.

This rearrangement joins TRBV15 to TRBJ2-5; D possibly corresponds to TRBD2 (5 bases). Trimming shortened V by 3 bases and J by 5 bases, and 16 bases separated the two germline ends. The CDR3 has 15 residues. Per the germline V gene, CDR1 is LNHNV and CDR2 is YYDKDF (reference sequence). CDR3 nucleotides: TGTGCCACCAGCAGTCCCCTCGGGGTACGGGAGACCCAGTACTTC. Protein: CATSSPLGVRETQYF.

This clonotype was counted ten times or more. The chain has TRBV7-2 and TRBJ2-1; 7 bases align to TRBD2. CDR1 and CDR2 (germline): SGHTA, FQGNSA. V shed 3 bases and J 2 bases; nucleotides not matched to a gene: 4. The CDR3 extends over 15 amino acids. The CDR3 coding sequence is TGTGCCAGCAGCTTCACCGCGGGGGCCTACAATGAGCAGTTCTTC. Its protein is CASSFTAGAYNEQFF.

J is TRBJ1-5 and V is TRBV19; no definite D call. The CDR3 is 14 residues long. V was pared by 5 bases and J by 3 bases, with 11 bases between. The V gene's germline CDR1 is LNHDA and CDR2 SQIVND (reference sequence). In DNA form, the CDR3 reads TGTGCCAGTAGTCCGGACGGTTTCAATCAGCCCCAGCATTTT. It specifies CASSPDGFNQPQHF. Supplemented by reference TRBV19 and TRBJ1-5, the full variable domain reads DGGITQSPKYLFRKEGQNVTLSCEQNLNHDAMYWYRQDPGQGLRLIYYSQIVNDFQKGDIAEGYSVSREKKESFPLTVTSAQKNPTAFYLCASSPDGFNQPQHFGDGTRLSIL.

Only a few counts were recorded for this clonotype. The V gene is TRBV6-1, the J gene TRBJ1-6; weak D call: TRBD1 (6 bases). V shed 2 bases and J shed 7 bases, with 15 bases lying between them. This CDR3 comprises 16 residues. Germline lookup yields CDR1 MNHNS and CDR2 SASEGT. The CDR3 here is CASSEIPGQRNSPLHF. CDR3 sequence (DNA): TGTGCCAGCAGTGAAATTCCCGGACAGAGAAATTCACCCCTCCACTTT.

The sample holds a few counts of this clonotype. The chain is built from TRBV20-1 and TRBJ2-1; D is unclear. Germline V CDR1 and CDR2: DFQATT, SNEGSKA (reference sequence). Trimming stripped 1 base from V and 15 bases from J, with 16 bases between. The CDR3 runs to 12 residues. CDR3 loop: CSARGAAANPFF. The CDR3 DNA is TGCAGTGCTAGAGGTGCGGCAGCTAATCCGTTCTTC.

This clonotype was seen at least ten times. The chain has TRBV4-1 and TRBJ2-5, with D perhaps matching TRBD2 (5 bases). The CDR3 totals 16 residues. CDR1 is MGHRA, CDR2 YSYEKL, per germline. Trimming stripped 1 base from V and 1 base from J, with 13 bases between. CDR3 nucleotides: TGCGCCAGCAGCCAAGGCATAGGACTGTTCCAAGAGACCCAGTACTTC. It translates to CASSQGIGLFQETQYF.

The chain couples TRBV7-3 to TRBJ2-7; 7 nucleotides line up with TRBD1. The CDR3 consists of 14 residues. Trimming took 6 bases from V and 6 from J; bases not matched to a gene: 11. Germline values: CDR1 SGHTA, CDR2 FQGTGA. CDR3 in amino acids: CASSQGTDLSEQYF. The CDR3 DNA reads TGTGCCAGCAGTCAAGGGACAGATCTGAGCGAGCAGTACTTC.

This clonotype appeared a single time. This chain uses TRBV7-9 with TRBJ2-2, with D possibly matching TRBD2 (6 bases). The CDR3 is made up of 15 amino acids. V gave up 0 bases and J gave up 5 bases, with 10 bases separating them. Germline V gene sequence: CDR1 SEHNR, CDR2 FQNEAQ (reference sequence). CDR3: CASSLAGEDTGELFF. CDR3 nucleotide sequence: TGTGCCAGCAGCTTAGCGGGGGAGGATACCGGGGAGCTGTTTTTT.

This clonotype turned up a few times. This chain links TRBV20-1 with TRBJ2-5; D assignment may be TRBD1 or TRBD2 (5 bases each). The CDR3 has 15 residues. V lost 4 bases, J lost 5 bases, and 20 bases lay in between. Germline CDR1 is DFQATT and CDR2 is SNEGSKA (reference sequence). The CDR3 DNA sequence: TGCAGTGCTATAAGAGGGGAGACCTTCACGGAGACCCAGTACTTC. Translated: CSAIRGETFTETQYF.

V is TRBV7-9 and J is TRBJ1-2; 7 nucleotides match TRBD1. Germline CDR1 SEHNR, CDR2 FQNEAQ (reference sequence). CDR3 size: 15 residues. J was trimmed by 5 bases and V by 2 bases; bases with no gene match: 8. The CDR3 nucleotides are TGTGCCAGCAGCTTACCCGGGACAGCTGCTTATGGCTACACCTTC. Its protein product is CASSLPGTAAYGYTF.

This clonotype was detected only a few times. The gene calls are TRBV7-9 and TRBJ1-1; 7 bases map to TRBD1. This CDR3 comprises 15 residues. CDR1 and CDR2 from the germline V gene are SEHNR and FQNEAQ (reference sequence). J gave up 0 bases and V 5 bases, and 6 bases lay outside the gene matches. CDR3 protein: CASSGWDRMNTEAFF. The CDR3 DNA reads as TGTGCCAGCAGCGGGTGGGACAGAATGAACACTGAAGCTTTCTTT.

This rearrangement joins TRBV18 to TRBJ2-1, with TRBD2 identical over 8 bases. The germline CDR1 and CDR2 sequences are KGHSH and LQKENI. This CDR3 is 15 amino acids long. Trimming cost V 3 bases and J 6 bases; bases outside gene matches: 7. The DNA of the CDR3 is TGTGCCAGCTCACCGCAGGGACTAGTTAGCAATGAGCAGTTCTTC. Its translation is CASSPQGLVSNEQFF.

This clonotype came up many times. The chain's CDR3 is CASSFTLYEQYF. The CDR3 DNA follows: TGTGCCAGCAGCTTTACGCTCTACGAGCAGTACTTC. V gene TRBV7-2 combines with J gene TRBJ2-7; no firm D call. The CDR3 length is 12 residues. Trimming took off 3 bases at V and 3 bases at J, with 6 bases between the two ends. Germline-derived CDR1 and CDR2 are SGHTA and FQGNSA.

The V call is TRBV4-1, the J call TRBJ1-1; weak D call: TRBD1 (6 bases). The germline CDR1 and CDR2 sequences are MGHRA and YSYEKL. With 4 bases removed from V and 7 bases from J, the gap between germline ends came to 16 bases. The CDR3 extends over 14 amino acids. The CDR3: CASSPGTYLFEAFF. CDR3 nucleotides: TGCGCCAGCAGCCCCGGGACATACCTTTTTGAAGCTTTCTTT.

This clonotype has at least ten counts. V and J are TRBV12-3 or TRBV12-4 and TRBJ2-7, with TRBD2 as a possible D gene (5 bases). The CDR3 totals 12 residues. V shed 6 bases and J shed 2 bases, with 8 bases lying between them. CDR3 sequence reads: CASSLGTYEQYF. The CDR3 DNA reads as TGTGCCAGCAGCCTCGGGACCTACGAGCAGTACTTC.

The gene calls are TRBV5-1 and TRBJ2-3, with D tentatively TRBD2 (5 bases). The CDR3 runs to 12 residues. Germline CDR1 SGHRS, CDR2 YFSETQ. Trimming cost V 10 bases and J 2 bases, with 11 bases left between them. The CDR3 protein is CACRDFTDTQYF. The CDR3 nucleotides read TGCGCCTGCCGGGATTTCACAGATACGCAGTATTTT.

This clonotype was seen at least ten times. The chain uses TRBV2 and TRBJ2-2; TRBD1 might be the D (5 bases). CDR3 size: 13 residues. V lost 5 bases, J lost 6 bases, and 10 bases lay in between. The V gene's germline CDR1 is SNHLY and CDR2 FYNNEI. The CDR3 protein is CASSKGAAGELFF. Written as DNA, the CDR3 is TGTGCCAGCAGTAAAGGGGCCGCCGGGGAGCTGTTTTTT.

This clonotype has a handful of counts. The gene calls are TRBV7-8 and TRBJ2-1; no definite D call. Trimming cost V 5 bases and J 9 bases, with 14 bases left between them. CDR1 is SGHVS and CDR2 is FQNEAQ in the germline V gene. This CDR3 region has 13 residues. This CDR3 is CASSHGVEGEQFF. The CDR3 DNA is TGTGCCAGCAGCCACGGCGTAGAAGGTGAGCAGTTCTTC.

In its sample, this clonotype was seen many times. V and J are TRBV29-1 and TRBJ1-5, with D perhaps matching TRBD1 (5 bases). Trimming removed 7 bases from V and 9 bases from J, with 19 bases in between. Germline-derived CDR1 and CDR2 are SQVTM and ANQGSEA. CDR3 length equals 13 residues. The CDR3 sequence is CSGSEGPAWPQHF. The CDR3 DNA follows: TGCAGCGGTAGTGAGGGGCCCGCTTGGCCCCAGCATTTT. Filled out from reference TRBV29-1 and TRBJ1-5, the complete variable domain reads SAVISQKPSRDICQRGTSLTIQCQVDSQVTMMFWYRQQPGQSLTLIATANQGSEATYESGFVIDKFPISRPNLTFSTLTVSNMSPEDSSIYLCSGSEGPAWPQHFGDGTRLSIL.

This clonotype was seen repeatedly, ten times or more. The chain combines TRBV6-1 with TRBJ2-1, with TRBD1 matching 8 bases. The ends lost 6 bases at V and 4 bases at J; junction bases unmatched: 5. There are 14 residues in the CDR3. Germline V CDR1 and CDR2: MNHNS, SASEGT. CDR3 region: CASRRDRLYNEQFF. CDR3 DNA: TGTGCCAGCAGACGGGACAGGTTATACAATGAGCAGTTCTTC.